A selection of T cell receptor beta chains follows, all from one sample in a study of cytomegalovirus exposure and HLA in healthy donors. Profiling relied on immunoSEQ multiplex PCR, and the TCRdb table lists in-frame clones only, not all of them. This repertoire shows more than 95,000 clones, approximately 70% found once; its top ten account for roughly 3.2%. The sequenced sample was PBMCs. The source of these receptors is a man aged 30 to 45 in good health and CMV-seronegative. The CDR3 runs from the conserved cysteine through the conserved F or W. D genes are given only for firm matches. Expanded clones get a size class; other rows say once, few or many, or leave the size out.

CDR3 protein | CDR3 DNA | D gene | J gene | clone size | V gene
CASSLRGGEQPQHF | TGTGCCAGCAGCTTAAGGGGGGGGGAACAGCCCCAGCATTTT | - | TRBJ1-5 | - | TRBV7-2
CASSDSPLDYEQYF | TGTGCCAGCAGTGACTCCCCACTCGACTACGAGCAGTACTTC | - | TRBJ2-7 | once | TRBV6-4
CASGPPAEITGELFF | TGTGCCAGCGGGCCACCAGCGGAGATCACCGGGGAGCTGTTTTTT | - | TRBJ2-2 | - | TRBV7-2
CASSPDSRSGANVLTF | TGTGCCAGCAGCCCTGACAGTAGGTCTGGGGCCAACGTCCTGACTTTC | - | TRBJ2-6 | - | TRBV5-4
CASSAAGLDTEAFF | TGTGCCAGCAGCGCCGCAGGGTTGGACACTGAAGCTTTCTTT | - | TRBJ1-1 | few | TRBV28
CASSPSGTLINEQFF | TGCGCCAGCAGCCCATCCGGGACTCTTATCAATGAGCAGTTCTTC | - | TRBJ2-1 | few | TRBV5-1
CASSLAQGGNEQFF | TGTGCCAGCAGCTTGGCCCAGGGCGGCAATGAGCAGTTCTTC | - | TRBJ2-1 | - | TRBV5-6
CASSYSYRATEAFF | TGTGCCAGCAGTTACTCATACAGGGCCACTGAAGCTTTCTTT | - | TRBJ1-1 | - | TRBV6-5
CSVQGLAGGRASYNEQFF | TGCAGCGTTCAAGGTCTGGCCGGCGGGAGGGCTTCCTACAATGAGCAGTTCTTC | TRBD2 | TRBJ2-1 | - | TRBV29-1
CASGQDGGTDTQYF | TGTGCTAGTGGCCAAGACGGGGGCACAGATACGCAGTATTTT | - | TRBJ2-3 | - | TRBV12-5
CASSPGAAGTYEQYF | TGTGCCAGCTCACCAGGCGCTGCGGGGACCTACGAGCAGTACTTC | - | TRBJ2-7 | - | TRBV18
CASSSGGARTNVLTF | TGTGCCAGCAGCTCAGGGGGCGCGAGGACCAACGTCCTGACTTTC | TRBD1 | TRBJ2-6 | once | TRBV7-9
CAISELTQGEAFF | TGTGCCATCAGTGAATTGACACAGGGTGAAGCTTTCTTT | - | TRBJ1-1 | once | TRBV10-3
CASSPPWGDNSPLHF | TGTGCCAGCTCACCACCGTGGGGGGATAATTCACCCCTCCACTTT | - | TRBJ1-6 | few | TRBV18
CASSPRGPNQPQHF | TGTGCCAGCAGCCCTAGGGGGCCCAATCAGCCCCAGCATTTT | TRBD1 | TRBJ1-5 | - | TRBV5-4
CAVGGQGYTEAFF | TGTGCCGTTGGGGGACAGGGGTACACTGAAGCTTTCTTT | TRBD1 | TRBJ1-1 | - | TRBV6-1
CASSALGGLNTGELFF | TGTGCCAGCAGCGCATTAGGTGGGCTCAACACCGGGGAGCTGTTTTTT | - | TRBJ2-2 | - | TRBV7-2
CASSLGQGWEKLFF | TGTGCCAGCAGCCTTGGACAGGGTTGGGAAAAACTGTTTTTT | TRBD1 | TRBJ1-4 | - | TRBV28
CAWSTTGTGRTDTQYF | TGTGCCTGGAGTACGACCGGGACAGGGAGGACAGATACGCAGTATTTT | TRBD1 | TRBJ2-3 | - | TRBV30
CASSLNRVRNTIYF | TGTGCCAGCAGCCTAAACAGGGTTAGAAACACCATATATTTT | - | TRBJ1-3 | - | TRBV7-2
CASSLTTFNEQFF | TGTGCCAGCAGCCTAACTACCTTCAATGAGCAGTTCTTC | - | TRBJ2-1 | - | TRBV14
CASSRLPMTSGRNLNTGELFF | TGTGCCAGCAGCCGACTTCCTATGACTAGCGGGAGGAATCTTAACACCGGGGAGCTGTTTTTT | TRBD2 | TRBJ2-2 | - | TRBV7-6
CASSAHKLGGFNEKLFF | TGTGCCAGCAGTGCCCACAAACTAGGGGGATTTAATGAAAAACTGTTTTTT | - | TRBJ1-4 | - | TRBV25-1
CASRGGLAEAFF | TGTGCCAGCAGGGGGGGGTTAGCTGAAGCTTTCTTT | - | TRBJ1-1 | - | TRBV6-1